The 20 T cell receptor beta chains presented below share a single source sample, sequenced in a study of T cell repertoires in cytomegalovirus infection. Each CDR3 protein is one row after TCRdb ran MiXCR on the reads. The data show some 280,000 distinct CDR3 sequences, roughly an eighth seen once. The specimen was PBMCs. The receptors were gathered from a human donor in good health (CMV status not recorded). Some clones in this sample may be carry-over from other donors' samples.

This clonotype has only a few counts. The CDR3 loop is CASSILTDSSVSINEQFF. CDR3 in DNA: TGTGCCAGTAGTATACTTACCGACTCATCGGTTTCCATCAATGAGCAGTTCTTC. The chain is built from TRBV19 and TRBJ2-1; D is uncertain. The V end was cut by 2 bases, the J end by 6 bases, with 23 bases between. The CDR3 consists of 18 residues. Germline V gives CDR1 LNHDA, CDR2 SQIVND (reference sequence).

The chain uses TRBV20-1 and TRBJ1-2, with a weak D call TRBD1 (5 bases). This CDR3 has 15 residues. Germline lookup yields CDR1 DFQATT and CDR2 SNEGSKA (reference sequence). With 0 bases removed from V and 4 bases from J, the gap between germline ends came to 15 bases. The DNA for the CDR3 is TGCAGTGCTAGAGACCGGGGACGGAATTTCTATGGCTACACCTTC. Translation: CSARDRGRNFYGYTF.

Many counts were recorded for this clonotype. This chain links TRBV7-8 with TRBJ2-5, with 7 bases fitting TRBD1. Looked up from germline, CDR1 is SGHVS and CDR2 is FQNEAQ. The CDR3 runs 16 residues. V trimming: 3 bases; J trimming: 2 bases; junction bases outside the gene matches: 9. The CDR3 reads CASSLLAQGQQETQYF. In DNA, the CDR3 is TGTGCCAGCAGCTTGCTCGCCCAGGGACAGCAAGAGACCCAGTACTTC. The full variable domain, its missing parts supplied by reference TRBV7-8 and TRBJ2-5, is GAGVSQSPRYKVAKRGQDVALRCDPISGHVSLFWYQQALGQGPEFLTYFQNEAQLDKSGLPSDRFFAERPEGSVSTLKIQRTQQEDSAVYLCASSLLAQGQQETQYFGPGTRLLVL.

This clonotype was found many times. This rearrangement joins TRBV7-2 to TRBJ2-7, with 11 nucleotides matching TRBD2. CDR1 is SGHTA and CDR2 is FQGNSA in the germline V gene. Losses at the gene ends were 2 bases for V and 2 bases for J; bases not matched to a gene: 5. The CDR3 covers 16 residues. The chain's CDR3 is CASSLRVAGGTYEQYF. CDR3 nucleotide sequence: TGTGCCAGCAGCTTAAGGGTAGCGGGAGGGACCTACGAGCAGTACTTC.

This clonotype was picked up a small number of times. The rearrangement joins TRBV29-1 to TRBJ1-2; no clear D. This CDR3 is 12 amino acids long. The V and J ends lost 3 bases and 4 bases respectively, with 9 bases between them. Germline CDR1 and CDR2: SQVTM and ANQGSEA. DNA for the CDR3: TGCAGCGTTGATAACAGAAGCTATGGCTACACCTTC. This encodes CSVDNRSYGYTF.

This clonotype was found many times. The rearrangement joins TRBV7-2 to TRBJ2-7, with 12 bases lining up with TRBD1. This CDR3 comprises 14 residues. Germline V lookup: CDR1 SGHTA, CDR2 FQGNSA. Trimming at V came to 5 bases and at J to 5 bases, leaving 4 bases not matched to a gene. In DNA form, the CDR3 reads TGTGCCAGCAGCGCCGGGACAGGGGGCGACGAGCAGTACTTC. Amino acids: CASSAGTGGDEQYF.

This clonotype came up many times. This chain connects TRBV7-9 to TRBJ2-7; D might be TRBD1 (6 bases). The ends were cut back, 3 bases at V and 6 bases at J, with 9 bases in the middle. CDR1 is SEHNR and CDR2 is FQNEAQ in the germline V gene (reference sequence). The CDR3 has 12 residues. In DNA form, the CDR3 reads TGTGCCAGCAGCTTCGGGACAAGCGAGCAGTACTTC. It translates to CASSFGTSEQYF. Full variable domain (missing parts from reference TRBV7-9 and TRBJ2-7): DTGVSQNPRHKITKRGQNVTFRCDPISEHNRLYWYRQTLGQGPEFLTYFQNEAQLEKSRLLSDRFSAERPKGSFSTLEIQRTEQGDSAMYLCASSFGTSEQYFGPGTRLTVT.

In its sample, this clonotype was seen many times. The chain has TRBV7-9 and TRBJ2-5, with unresolved D. V lost 2 bases and J 3 bases, leaving 10 bases between the germline ends. The length of the CDR3 is 14 residues. Germline values: CDR1 SEHNR, CDR2 FQNEAQ (reference sequence). The CDR3 coding sequence is TGTGCCAGCAGCTTACTCCTCGAGAAAGAGACCCAGTACTTC. Its protein is CASSLLLEKETQYF.

This clonotype was picked up many times. V is TRBV7-2 and J is TRBJ2-2, with D perhaps matching TRBD2 (6 bases). V was pared by 2 bases and J by 0 bases, with 16 bases between. The germline gives CDR1 SGHTA, CDR2 FQGNSA. CDR3 length equals 18 residues. The CDR3 DNA reads as TGTGCCAGCAGCTTACTGTGGGCTAGCGAACCGAACACCGGGGAGCTGTTTTTT. Translated, it gives CASSLLWASEPNTGELFF.

The chain recombines TRBV12-3 or TRBV12-4 with TRBJ2-7; TRBD2 might be the D (5 bases). V shed 7 bases and J shed 5 bases, with 18 bases lying between them. This CDR3 comprises 14 residues. The CDR3 spells CASTISGNGNEQYF. The DNA of the CDR3 is TGTGCCAGCACCATCTCGGGGAATGGAAACGAGCAGTACTTC.

This clonotype was observed a few times. V and J are TRBV27 and TRBJ2-1; weak D call: TRBD2 (5 bases). V lost 5 bases, J lost 4 bases, and 18 bases lay in between. The CDR3 is 16 residues long. Germline V gene sequence: CDR1 MNHEY, CDR2 SMNVEV (reference sequence). The CDR3 DNA is TGTGCCAGCAGTCCAGCCCGAGCCCGGGGATACAATGAGCAGTTCTTC. Translation gives CASSPARARGYNEQFF.

This clonotype came up many times. This chain connects TRBV28 to TRBJ2-7; D is ambiguous. Between the trimmed V and J ends, which lost 4 bases and 3 bases, there was a span of 16 bases. Germline assignment: CDR1 MDHEN and CDR2 SYDVKM. The CDR3 runs 15 residues. CDR3 loop: CASSSHELGYYEQYF. The CDR3 bases are TGTGCCAGCAGTTCCCATGAGCTGGGATACTACGAGCAGTACTTC.

The sample holds a few counts of this clonotype. The chain joins TRBV14 to TRBJ2-1, with 10 nucleotides matching TRBD2. Germline CDR1 is SGHDN and CDR2 is FVKESK. This CDR3 comprises 16 residues. The V and J ends lost 1 base and 8 bases, in that order; junction bases with no gene match: 8. Here the CDR3 DNA reads TGTGCCAGCAGCCAAGTTGGGCTAGCGGGAGAATATGAGCAGTTCTTC. It encodes CASSQVGLAGEYEQFF. The full variable domain, with the rest looked up from reference TRBV14 and TRBJ2-1, is EAGVTQFPSHSVIEKGQTVTLRCDPISGHDNLYWYRRVMGKEIKFLLHFVKESKQDESGMPNNRFLAERTGGTYSTLKVQPAELEDSGVYFCASSQVGLAGEYEQFFGPGTRLTVL.

This clonotype was counted between two and nine times. CDR3 coding DNA: TGTGCCAGCAGCTTGGTTGGGCGAGGGGTAGATACGCAGTATTTT. Protein: CASSLVGRGVDTQYF. This rearrangement joins TRBV5-6 to TRBJ2-3; D may correspond to TRBD1 or TRBD2 (5 bases each). V was clipped by 0 bases and J by 5 bases, with 13 bases between them. The CDR3 is 15 amino acids. Germline V CDR1 and CDR2: SGHDT, YYEEEE.

This clonotype has more than one count but fewer than ten. This chain links TRBV7-8 with TRBJ2-6, with 7 bases lining up with TRBD1. Trimming took 5 bases from V and 0 from J; bases not matched to a gene: 1. Germline CDR1 reads SGHVS; CDR2 reads FQNEAQ. The CDR3 contains 15 residues. CDR3 protein: CASSGTVSGANVLTF. The DNA for the CDR3 is TGTGCCAGCAGCGGGACAGTCTCTGGGGCCAACGTCCTGACTTTC.

This clonotype was recorded many times. The genes are TRBV7-8 and TRBJ2-4; no definite D call. CDR3 length: 12 amino acids. The V gene lost 2 bases and the J gene lost 3 bases, with 2 bases spanning the gap. Germline CDR1 SGHVS, CDR2 FQNEAQ. Here the CDR3 reads CASSLIKNIQYF. In DNA form, the CDR3 reads TGTGCCAGCAGCTTAATCAAAAACATTCAGTACTTC.

This clonotype was recorded many times. J is TRBJ2-7 and V is TRBV19; 7 nucleotides match TRBD1. Germline-derived CDR1 and CDR2 are LNHDA and SQIVND (reference sequence). This CDR3 comprises 14 residues. V was pared by 6 bases and J by 2 bases, with 7 bases of the junction left unmatched. CDR3 DNA sequence: TGTGCCAGTAGCAACCCGGGACAGACCTACGAGCAGTACTTC. Its protein product is CASSNPGQTYEQYF.

This clonotype was detected only a few times. CDR3 sequence (DNA): TGTGCCGGGGACAGGTCATCGAACACCGGGGAGCTGTTTTTT. This gives the protein CAGDRSSNTGELFF. The V and J genes are TRBV7-9 and TRBJ2-2, with 8 positions matching TRBD1. Trimming took 11 bases from V and 0 from J; bases not matched to a gene: 5. CDR1 SEHNR and CDR2 FQNEAQ come from the germline V gene (reference sequence). CDR3 length: 14 residues.

The rearrangement links TRBV20-1 to TRBJ1-5; D possibly corresponds to TRBD1 (5 bases). The V gene lost 3 bases and the J gene lost 7 bases, with 16 bases spanning the gap. Looked up from germline, CDR1 is DFQATT and CDR2 is SNEGSKA (reference sequence). CDR3 size: 14 residues. The CDR3 loop reads CSARGGGSAQPQHF. CDR3 DNA: TGCAGTGCTAGGGGTGGGGGAAGCGCCCAGCCCCAGCATTTT.

This clonotype occurred many times. The CDR3: CASMGQVSYNEQFF. The DNA for the CDR3 is TGTGCCAGCATGGGACAGGTGTCCTACAATGAGCAGTTCTTC. V and J are TRBV7-2 and TRBJ2-1; TRBD1 matches at 8 bases. Germline V gene sequence: CDR1 SGHTA, CDR2 FQGNSA. V was clipped by 7 bases and J by 1 base; unmatched bases: 3. The CDR3 is made up of 14 amino acids.